This entry lists 6 T cell receptor beta chains sequenced from one sample in a study of beta chain features in type 1 diabetes. Sequenced material consisted of expressed TCRB transcripts (all of the isolated RNA was reverse transcribed). Only in-frame clones appear in the TCRdb table, and some are missing; sequencing was by immunoSEQ multiplex PCR. The table shows about 160,000 clones, with 10% occurring only once. Antigens for these TCRs are unknown. Study-level findings and limits: Among all four CD4+ subsets, Type 1 diabetes patients had TCRB CDR3s that were moderately but significantly shorter.

Sequences were obtained from central memory CD4+ T cells from blood. The source of these receptors is a man younger than 45 with type 1 diabetes.

This chain uses TRBV28 with TRBJ2-5; D is uncertain. Germline V gives CDR1 MDHEN, CDR2 SYDVKM. The CDR3 is made up of 13 amino acids. V was cut by 3 bases and J by 5 bases, with 10 bases left in between. The CDR3 protein is CASSFGGLETQYF. DNA of the CDR3: TGTGCCAGCAGTTTTGGCGGCCTGGAGACCCAGTACTTC.

The V and J genes are TRBV11-2 and TRBJ2-3; weak D call: TRBD2 (5 bases). Trimming left V 3 bases short and J 6 bases short, with 13 bases between. The CDR3 covers 14 residues. The germline CDR1 and CDR2 sequences are SGHAT and FQNNGV. The DNA for the CDR3 is TGTGCCAGCAGCTTCGGACTCTCAGGTGATACGCAGTATTTT. Protein: CASSFGLSGDTQYF.

The rearrangement joins TRBV28 to TRBJ2-3; 7 nucleotides agree with TRBD1. This CDR3 has 14 amino acids. V lost 6 bases, J lost 5 bases, and 8 bases stayed unmatched. Per the germline V gene, CDR1 is MDHEN and CDR2 is SYDVKM. The CDR3 bases are TGTGCCAGCAGGGCGACAGGGCTTGGAGATACGCAGTATTTT. Its translation: CASRATGLGDTQYF.

This clone came up a few times. Here the CDR3 DNA reads TGTGCCAGCAGGCGTAGCGGGTACTCCACAGATACGCAGTATTTT. Translated: CASRRSGYSTDTQYF. The chain joins TRBV6-4 to TRBJ2-3, with 7 bases that match TRBD2. Germline V CDR1 and CDR2: MRHNA, SNTAGT. Germline trimming cut 6 bases from V and 2 bases from J; bases unmatched to any gene: 8. This CDR3 spans 15 amino acids.

This clone turned up a few times. The V gene is TRBV11-2, the J gene TRBJ2-7, with 11 bases matching TRBD2. CDR1 is SGHAT, CDR2 FQNNGV, per germline. The junction had 7 bases not matched to a gene; V was cut back by 7 bases and J by 5 bases. This CDR3 has 14 residues. CDR3 nucleotides: TGTGCCAGCACCGGGACTAGCGGTTCACACGAGCAGTACTTC. It codes for CASTGTSGSHEQYF.

This clone was picked up a small number of times. The rearrangement joins TRBV5-1 to TRBJ2-1; 7 nucleotides line up with TRBD1. Germline lookup yields CDR1 SGHRS and CDR2 YFSETQ. V dropped 4 bases and J dropped 2; count of bases not matched to a gene: 9. The CDR3 runs to 16 residues. The CDR3 protein is CASSTLPGTAYNEQFF. The CDR3 coding sequence is TGCGCCAGCAGCACACTTCCCGGGACAGCCTACAATGAGCAGTTCTTC. The complete variable domain, with remaining parts taken from reference TRBV5-1 and TRBJ2-1, reads KAGVTQTPRYLIKTRGQQVTLSCSPISGHRSVSWYQQTPGQGLQFLFEYFSETQRNKGNFPGRFSGRQFSNSRSEMNVSTLELGDSALYLCASSTLPGTAYNEQFFGPGTRLTVL.